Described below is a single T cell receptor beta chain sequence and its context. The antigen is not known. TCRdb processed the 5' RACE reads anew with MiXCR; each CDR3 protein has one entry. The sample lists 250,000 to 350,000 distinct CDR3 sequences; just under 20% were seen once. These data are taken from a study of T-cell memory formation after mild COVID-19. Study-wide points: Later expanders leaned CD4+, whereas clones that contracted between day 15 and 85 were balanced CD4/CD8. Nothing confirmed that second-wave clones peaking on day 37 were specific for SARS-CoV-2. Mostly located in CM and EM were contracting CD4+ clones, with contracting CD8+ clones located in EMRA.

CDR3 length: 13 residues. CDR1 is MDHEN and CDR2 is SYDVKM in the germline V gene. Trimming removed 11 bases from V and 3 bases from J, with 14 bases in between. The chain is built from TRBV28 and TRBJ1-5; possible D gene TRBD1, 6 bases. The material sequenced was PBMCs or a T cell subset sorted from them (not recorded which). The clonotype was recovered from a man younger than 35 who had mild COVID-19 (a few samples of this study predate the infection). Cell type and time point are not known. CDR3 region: CAGQTVLNQPQHF. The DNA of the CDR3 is TGTGCCGGACAGACGGTCCTCAATCAGCCCCAGCATTTT.